Described below is a single T cell receptor (beta chain) sequence and its context. This receptor's antigen is unknown. Per-nucleotide qualities are absent, and no much larger clonotype sits a single base away. High-throughput TCR beta sequencing profiled peripheral blood CD8+ and CD4+ T cells from healthy donors, Susac syndrome patients and multiple sclerosis patients. Healthy donors were included as age- and sex-matched controls. Bulk CD8+ and CD4+ T cells were purified by magnetic negative isolation, while CD8+ TEMRA cells were enriched using FACS. Blood was collected in EDTA tubes and processed within 24 hours, with PBMCs isolated through density gradient centrifugation. PBMCs intended for TCR sequencing were cryopreserved in liquid nitrogen and thawed later in a water bath at 37 degrees C. The sorted or isolated CD4+, CD8+ and CD8+ TEMRA cells had a purity of 90% or higher. These data come from a study of CD8 T cells in Susac syndrome (dated by TCRdb to the late 2010s). Broadly, across the study: Repertoire sequencing was used to test whether CD8+ T cell activation and differentiation in Susac syndrome was antigen driven. Clonality of the CD8+ T cell repertoire was compared between about a dozen healthy donors, approximately 14 Susac syndrome patients and around 16 multiple sclerosis patients.

Results the study describes overall, beyond this receptor: The TCR sequencing and HLA analysis was acknowledged to have included a relatively small number of individuals.

RNA was extracted using the RNeasy kit, and about 0.45 to 1 microgram was reverse transcribed with random hexamers. TCR beta CDR3 regions were amplified with the immunoSEQ multiplex PCR assay covering 54 Vbeta and 13 Jbeta segments. PCR amplification bias was corrected using a synthetic template baseline for primer optimization and computational correction. In the source study's methods: Reads were annotated to V, D and J genes per IMGT and analyzed with immunoSEQ Analyzer, keeping only productive sequences. Clonality was computed as one minus Shannon entropy normalized by log2 of the number of productive unique sequences. Public and private clones were assessed among the 100 most prevalent clones of each patient and control. Susac-specific clones were defined as absent from healthy and MS cohorts, 1052 published viral clones and other ImmuneACCESS disease sequences. The public reads were run again by TCRdb, first through fastp at Q25 and then through MiXCR, and only productive beta chains were kept. Records with the same CDR3 protein are collapsed into one entry carrying the most frequent genes and DNA. The V and J calls shown here were made by TCRdb, not taken from the authors' results. This sample gives 60,000 to 75,000 distinct CDR3 sequences in total; around 95% of them show up just once. The top ten clones comprise 0.24% of the sample.

The specimen was CD8+ T cells from PBMCs. The sequence came from a human donor in good health.

In nucleotides, the sequence is TGTGCCAGTAGTATGACAGCTAACTATGGCTACACCTTC. This translates into CASSMTANYGYTF. In this chain, TRBV19 is recombined with TRBJ1-2; TRBD1 is a weak D gene call, 5 bases matching. CDR1 and CDR2, per the germline V gene (reference sequence), are LNHDA and SQIVND. V is reduced by 3 bases and J by 0 bases, leaving a spacing of 5 bases between them. The cysteine opens and the phenylalanine closes a CDR3 of 13 amino acids. Left in the record is the CDR3 DNA by itself, 39 bases read in frame from the first base.